This TCR beta chain is from a study of blood T cell repertoires in COVID-19. As for the study in general: The United States, Italy and Spain supplied acute and convalescent COVID-19 samples. T cells, B-cell-depleted T cells, or PBMCs provided the cDNA or gDNA that served as material.

During active infection, Seattle patients enrolled and were then monitored through disease. Original data processing: Amplified reference gene primers provided the basis for estimating nucleated cell counts. The table came from immunoSEQ multiplex PCR; TCRdb's copy has only in-frame clones and leaves some out. V and J calls plus clone size are reproduced from that table; the DNA served to infer D and trimming. The sample records 220,000 or so clones, around nine tenths being singletons. This clone was found a few times. Germline V gene sequence: CDR1 SNHLY, CDR2 FYNNEI. This CDR3 contains 15 residues. Trimming stripped 5 bases from V and 1 base from J, with 11 bases between.

The V call is TRBV2, the J call TRBJ2-2, with D perhaps matching TRBD2 (6 bases). The receptor comes from a man aged 60 to 69 with COVID-19, enrolled during active disease. The specimen was peripheral blood. CDR3 DNA sequence: TGTGCCAGCAGTCGGGAGACAGTGAACACCGGGGAGCTGTTTTTT. As protein: CASSRETVNTGELFF.